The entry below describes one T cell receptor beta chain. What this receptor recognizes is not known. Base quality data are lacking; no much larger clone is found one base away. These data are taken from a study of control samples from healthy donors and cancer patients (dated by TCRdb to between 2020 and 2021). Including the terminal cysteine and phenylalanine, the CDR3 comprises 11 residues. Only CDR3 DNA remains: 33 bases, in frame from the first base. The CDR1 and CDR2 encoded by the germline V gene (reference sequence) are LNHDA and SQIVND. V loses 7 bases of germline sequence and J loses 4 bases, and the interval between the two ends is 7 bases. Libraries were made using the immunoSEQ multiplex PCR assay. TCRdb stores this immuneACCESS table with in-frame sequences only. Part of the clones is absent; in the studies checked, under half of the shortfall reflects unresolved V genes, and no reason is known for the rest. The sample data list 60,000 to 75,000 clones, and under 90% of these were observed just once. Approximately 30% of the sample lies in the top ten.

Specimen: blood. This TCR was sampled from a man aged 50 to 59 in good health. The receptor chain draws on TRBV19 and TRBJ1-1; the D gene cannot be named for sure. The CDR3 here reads CASTVSTEAFF. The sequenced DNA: TGTGCCAGTACAGTTTCCACTGAAGCTTTCTTT.